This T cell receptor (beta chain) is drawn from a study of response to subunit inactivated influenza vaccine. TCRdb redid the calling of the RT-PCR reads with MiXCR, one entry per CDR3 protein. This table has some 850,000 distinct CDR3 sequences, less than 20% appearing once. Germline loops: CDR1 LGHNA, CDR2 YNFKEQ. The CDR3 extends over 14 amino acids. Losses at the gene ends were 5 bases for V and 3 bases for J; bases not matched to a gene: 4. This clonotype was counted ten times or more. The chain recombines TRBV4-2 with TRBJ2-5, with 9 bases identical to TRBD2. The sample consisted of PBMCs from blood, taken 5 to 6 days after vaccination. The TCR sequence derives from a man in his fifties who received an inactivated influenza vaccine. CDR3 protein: CASSIQRGEETQYF. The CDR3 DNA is TGTGCCAGCAGCATACAGCGGGGGGAAGAGACCCAGTACTTC.